The rows below give T cell receptor beta chains drawn from one sample of a study of blood T cell repertoires in COVID-19. TCRdb keeps only in-frame clones here, not all; method: immunoSEQ multiplex PCR. The sample lists more than 95,000 clones, about 79% occurring once. Material for sequencing was peripheral blood. Source of these receptors: a woman aged 80 or over with active or convalescent COVID-19. Each CDR3 is given with its conserved first and last residue. D genes are given only for firm matches. A row's size may be missing; if present it is once, few, many or a size class.

j_gene: TRBJ1-3
len: 17
abundance: NA
d_gene: NA
v_gene: TRBV7-2
CDR3nt: TGTGCCAGCAGCTTAACCGGGACTCCGAGCTCTGGAAACACCATATATTTT
CDR3aa: CASSLTGTPSSGNTIYF

j_gene: TRBJ2-6
len: 17
abundance: NA
d_gene: TRBD1
v_gene: TRBV11-3
CDR3nt: TGTGCCAGCAGCTTAGGGACAGGGGGCACTGGGGCCAACGTCCTGACTTTC
CDR3aa: CASSLGTGGTGANVLTF

j_gene: TRBJ2-4
len: 15
abundance: few
d_gene: TRBD1
v_gene: TRBV6-6
CDR3nt: TGTGCCAGCAGTTACCCCCGGGGACAGGGGGACATTCAGTACTTC
CDR3aa: CASSYPRGQGDIQYF

j_gene: TRBJ1-1
len: 13
abundance: NA
d_gene: NA
v_gene: TRBV5-4
CDR3nt: TGTGCCAGCAGCCCGACAGGCCCCGGGGGGGCTTTCTTT
CDR3aa: CASSPTGPGGAFF

j_gene: TRBJ2-2
len: 14
abundance: NA
d_gene: TRBD1
v_gene: TRBV19
CDR3nt: TGTGCCAGTCGAAGACAGGGGAACACCGGGGAGCTGTTTTTT
CDR3aa: CASRRQGNTGELFF

j_gene: TRBJ2-7
len: 15
abundance: NA
d_gene: TRBD2
v_gene: TRBV6-5
CDR3nt: TGTGCCAGCAGTAGACCTAGCGGGGGCAACTACGAGCAGTACTTC
CDR3aa: CASSRPSGGNYEQYF

j_gene: TRBJ1-4
len: 14
abundance: NA
d_gene: NA
v_gene: TRBV2
CDR3nt: TGTGCCAGCAGATGGAGCTCGGGGAATGAAAAACTGTTTTTT
CDR3aa: CASRWSSGNEKLFF

j_gene: TRBJ1-2
len: 14
abundance: NA
d_gene: NA
v_gene: TRBV21-1
CDR3nt: TGTGCCAGCAGCAAAGGGGCGGGGGACTATGGCTACACCTTC
CDR3aa: CASSKGAGDYGYTF

j_gene: TRBJ2-7
len: 10
abundance: once
d_gene: TRBD2
v_gene: TRBV20-1
CDR3nt: TGCAGTGCTGGGAGCGGGAGCCGACCATTC
CDR3aa: CSAGSGSRPF

j_gene: TRBJ1-2
len: 15
abundance: NA
d_gene: NA
v_gene: TRBV19
CDR3nt: TGTGCCAGTAGTATAGCAGGGGCACCGAACTATGGCTACACCTTC
CDR3aa: CASSIAGAPNYGYTF

j_gene: TRBJ1-5
len: 16
abundance: NA
d_gene: NA
v_gene: TRBV7-9
CDR3nt: TGTGCCAGCAGCTTAGGGTCAGGGGCAACAAATCAGCCCCAGCATTTT
CDR3aa: CASSLGSGATNQPQHF

j_gene: TRBJ1-6
len: 14
abundance: few
d_gene: NA
v_gene: TRBV4-1
CDR3nt: TGCGCCAGCAGCCACTGGGACAATAATTCACCCCTCCACTTT
CDR3aa: CASSHWDNNSPLHF

j_gene: TRBJ2-1
len: 14
abundance: NA
d_gene: TRBD1
v_gene: TRBV7-6
CDR3nt: TGTGCCAGCAGCTTAACAGGGGGCTACAATGAGCAGTTCTTC
CDR3aa: CASSLTGGYNEQFF

j_gene: TRBJ2-3
len: 16
abundance: NA
d_gene: NA
v_gene: TRBV5-1
CDR3nt: TGCGCCAGCAGCTTGGCCTTAGGGGCAGGCACAGATACGCAGTATTTT
CDR3aa: CASSLALGAGTDTQYF

j_gene: TRBJ1-1
len: 14
abundance: few
d_gene: NA
v_gene: TRBV6-2/TRBV6-3
CDR3nt: TGTGCCAGCAGTCAACGGTTTAAGAGCACTGAAGCTTTCTTT
CDR3aa: CASSQRFKSTEAFF

j_gene: TRBJ1-5
len: 14
abundance: NA
d_gene: NA
v_gene: TRBV7-2
CDR3nt: TGTGCCAGCAGCCCCACGGGTCCTAATCAGCCCCAGCATTTT
CDR3aa: CASSPTGPNQPQHF

j_gene: TRBJ1-2
len: 15
abundance: NA
d_gene: TRBD1
v_gene: TRBV7-6
CDR3nt: TGTGCCAGCAGCTTAGCAGGGGGCCAGGGCTATGGCTACACCTTC
CDR3aa: CASSLAGGQGYGYTF

j_gene: TRBJ2-3
len: 16
abundance: NA
d_gene: TRBD2
v_gene: TRBV7-2
CDR3nt: TGTGCCAGCAGCTCTCGGACTAGCGGGAACACAGATACGCAGTATTTT
CDR3aa: CASSSRTSGNTDTQYF

j_gene: TRBJ2-5
len: 15
abundance: NA
d_gene: TRBD1
v_gene: TRBV3-1/TRBV3-2
CDR3nt: TGTGCCAGCACCCCGGGACAGGTGTACCAAGAGACCCAGTACTTC
CDR3aa: CASTPGQVYQETQYF

j_gene: TRBJ2-2
len: 16
abundance: NA
d_gene: TRBD2
v_gene: TRBV7-7
CDR3nt: TGTGCTAGCAGCTTAGAAGCGGGAGGAGTCTCCGGGGAGCTGTTTTTT
CDR3aa: CASSLEAGGVSGELFF

j_gene: TRBJ2-1
len: 14
abundance: NA
d_gene: TRBD2
v_gene: TRBV19
CDR3nt: TGTGCCAGTAGTAAAGCTAGCGGGAGGTATGAGCAGTTCTTC
CDR3aa: CASSKASGRYEQFF

j_gene: TRBJ1-2
len: 13
abundance: once
d_gene: NA
v_gene: TRBV19
CDR3nt: TGTGCCAGTAGTACTGACAGGCCCTATGGCTACACCTTC
CDR3aa: CASSTDRPYGYTF

j_gene: TRBJ2-5
len: 16
abundance: NA
d_gene: NA
v_gene: TRBV28
CDR3nt: TGTGCCAGCAGTTCCGGGGGAGGGGGTGTTTATGTGACCCAGTACTTC
CDR3aa: CASSSGGGGVYVTQYF

j_gene: TRBJ1-6
len: 14
abundance: NA
d_gene: NA
v_gene: TRBV11-3
CDR3nt: TGTGCCAGCAGCTTCGGGACAAGTAATTCACCCCTCCACTTT
CDR3aa: CASSFGTSNSPLHF

j_gene: TRBJ1-1
len: 15
abundance: NA
d_gene: NA
v_gene: TRBV6-5
CDR3nt: TGTGCCAGCACTAGGCCGGATGTGGATAACACTGAAGCTTTCTTT
CDR3aa: CASTRPDVDNTEAFF